These 20 T cell receptor beta chains share one sample of origin, sequenced in a study of T cell responses to AZD1222 COVID-19 vaccine. The assay was immunoSEQ multiplex PCR, and TCRdb's table has in-frame clones only and misses some. This sample yields about 86,000 clones, of which 70% to 90% are seen a single time; around 10% belongs to the top ten. Sequences were derived from peripheral blood, sampled 28 days after the second AZD1222 dose. Receptors were obtained from an adult who received the AZD1222 COVID-19 vaccine.

The rearrangement joins TRBV29-1 to TRBJ1-2; 7 nucleotides line up with TRBD1. Per germline, CDR1 SQVTM and CDR2 ANQGSEA. This CDR3 has 11 amino acids. V was clipped by 6 bases and J by 7 bases; unmatched bases: 5. CDR3 loop: CSVEGTVGYTF. The CDR3 DNA follows: TGCAGCGTAGAGGGGACAGTTGGCTACACCTTC.

The chain employs TRBV5-1 and TRBJ2-3; 7 positions agree with TRBD2. V trimming: 4 bases; J trimming: 0 bases; junction bases outside the gene matches: 8. Germline V gene sequence: CDR1 SGHRS, CDR2 YFSETQ. This CDR3 is built from 16 residues. The CDR3 nucleotides are TGCGCCAGCAGCACCGCGGGAGTTACTAGCACAGATACGCAGTATTTT. Protein product: CASSTAGVTSTDTQYF.

The chain uses TRBV5-4 and TRBJ1-1; D is perhaps TRBD1 (6 bases). Germline lookup yields CDR1 SGHNT and CDR2 YYREEE (reference sequence). The CDR3 totals 12 residues. Deletions cut 3 bases from V and 8 bases from J, with 11 bases between. CDR3 sequence (DNA): TGTGCCAGCAGCTCGATTAGGGGGGAAGCTTTCTTT. Its protein is CASSSIRGEAFF.

V usage is TRBV11-2 and J usage is TRBJ2-3; the match to TRBD2 covers 7 bases. From germline, CDR1 is SGHAT and CDR2 FQNNGV. This CDR3 has 13 amino acids. V gave up 5 bases and J gave up 8 bases; unmatched junction bases: 7. The CDR3 DNA is TGTGCCAGCAGCCCGGACGGACTAGGTACGCAGTATTTT. Translating it yields CASSPDGLGTQYF. Together with reference TRBV11-2 and TRBJ2-3, the CDR3 gives the full variable domain: EAGVAQSPRYKIIEKRQSVAFWCNPISGHATLYWYQQILGQGPKLLIQFQNNGVVDDSQLPKDRFSAERLKGVDSTLKIQPAKLEDSAVYLCASSPDGLGTQYFGPGTRLTVL.

The CDR3 here is CASSDGGAVGYTEAFF. The CDR3 DNA is TGCGCCAGCAGTGATGGGGGTGCCGTGGGGTACACTGAAGCTTTCTTT. The genes are TRBV10-2 and TRBJ1-1, with D maybe TRBD1 (5 bases). Germline V gene sequence: CDR1 WSHSY, CDR2 SAAADI. This CDR3 has 16 residues. The V gene lost 3 bases and the J gene lost 3 bases, with 17 bases spanning the gap.

The chain uses TRBV6-4 and TRBJ1-2; tentative D call: TRBD1 (6 bases). CDR1 and CDR2 (germline): MRHNA, SNTAGT. V lost 5 bases to trimming and J lost 4 bases, with 14 bases between them. The CDR3 consists of 14 residues. CDR3: CASSTAGVGYGYTF. CDR3 DNA: TGTGCCAGCAGTACAGCAGGGGTCGGCTATGGCTACACCTTC.

The chain couples TRBV9 to TRBJ1-1; D is perhaps TRBD1 (5 bases). The CDR3 runs to 14 residues. V was clipped by 3 bases and J by 1 base, with 10 bases between them. The germline V gene has CDR1 SGDLS and CDR2 YYNGEE. The CDR3 sequence is CASSAGTGNTEAFF. In DNA form, the CDR3 reads TGTGCCAGCAGCGCAGGGACGGGGAACACTGAAGCTTTCTTT.

This clone has more than one count but fewer than ten. This chain connects TRBV6-2 or TRBV6-3 to TRBJ1-2; 7 bases align to TRBD1. From germline, CDR1 is MNHEY and CDR2 SVGEGT. V was clipped by 4 bases and J by 2 bases; unmatched bases: 1. This CDR3 comprises 13 residues. The chain's CDR3 is CASSLTGNYGYTF. The DNA for the CDR3 is TGTGCCAGCAGTTTGACAGGGAACTATGGCTACACCTTC.

The V call is TRBV3-1 (or the pseudogene TRBV3-2), the J call TRBJ2-5, with 8 nucleotides matching TRBD2. The CDR3 covers 16 residues. V was pared by 2 bases and J by 3 bases, with 8 bases of the junction left unmatched. Germline V gene data show CDR1 as LGHDT and CDR2 as YNNKEL (reference sequence). The CDR3 coding sequence is TGTGCCAGCAGCCAAATGGGGCCGGGAGGGAAAGAGACCCAGTACTTC. Encoded protein: CASSQMGPGGKETQYF.

V gene TRBV7-6 combines with J gene TRBJ1-6; D call uncertain. The germline V gene encodes CDR1 SGHVS and CDR2 FNYEAQ. This CDR3 comprises 16 residues. V was shortened by 3 bases and J by 0 bases, with 9 bases between the two germline ends. CDR3 region: CASSLTSSSYNSPLHF. The DNA of the CDR3 is TGTGCCAGCAGCTTGACATCTAGCTCCTATAATTCACCCCTCCACTTT.

V usage is TRBV6-5 and J usage is TRBJ1-2; TRBD1 is a possible D gene (5 bases). CDR1 and CDR2 from the germline V gene are MNHEY and SVGAGI. The germline V and J ends were trimmed by 8 bases and 5 bases, with 21 bases remaining between them. CDR3 size: 15 residues. CDR3 coding DNA: TGTGCCAGCCGACTTTCAGGTTTTCGGGGGTATGGCTACACCTTC. It is translated as CASRLSGFRGYGYTF.

The CDR3 bases are TGTGCCAGCAGCTTAGGCTTAGGACGGACAGGCGGCTTGAACACTGAAGCTTTCTTT. This codes for CASSLGLGRTGGLNTEAFF. The chain joins TRBV11-2 to TRBJ1-1, with 7 bases that match TRBD1. This CDR3 has 19 residues. Trimming at V came to 1 base and at J to 0 bases, leaving 14 bases not matched to a gene. Germline V gene sequence: CDR1 SGHAT, CDR2 FQNNGV.

The rearrangement links TRBV6-5 to TRBJ1-2; TRBD1 is a possible D gene (6 bases). The CDR3 length is 12 residues. V was trimmed by 5 bases and J by 7 bases, leaving 11 bases between them. From germline, CDR1 is MNHEY and CDR2 SVGAGI. The CDR3 here is CASSNQGSGYTF. The CDR3 coding sequence is TGTGCCAGCAGTAACCAGGGGAGTGGCTACACCTTC.

This chain uses TRBV6-6 with TRBJ2-7, with 9 bases identical to TRBD1. This CDR3 spans 14 amino acids. V gave up 6 bases and J gave up 4 bases; unmatched junction bases: 7. Germline V gene sequence: CDR1 MNHNY, CDR2 SVGAGI (reference sequence). CDR3 region: CASRLGQGLYEQYF. The CDR3 DNA is TGTGCCAGCAGATTGGGACAGGGCCTTTACGAGCAGTACTTC.

The chain couples TRBV19 to TRBJ2-3, with D hard to call. The CDR3 length is 13 residues. Germline V CDR1 and CDR2: LNHDA, SQIVND (reference sequence). The V gene lost 6 bases and the J gene lost 3 bases, with 10 bases spanning the gap. Here the CDR3 DNA reads TGTGCCAGTAGCAAGCTTCTTACAGATACGCAGTATTTT. It yields the protein CASSKLLTDTQYF.

The chain joins TRBV5-6 to TRBJ1-6, with TRBD1 identical over 7 bases. Germline V gene lookup returns CDR1 SGHDT and CDR2 YYEEEE. The CDR3 contains 16 residues. After removal of 4 bases from V and 4 bases from J, the junction contained 8 bases not matched to a gene. CDR3 residues: CASSIETGRYNSPLHF. The CDR3 DNA is TGTGCCAGCAGCATTGAGACAGGGAGGTATAATTCACCCCTCCACTTT.

The gene calls are TRBV27 and TRBJ1-6; weak D call: TRBD1 (5 bases). This CDR3 spans 12 amino acids. Per germline, CDR1 MNHEY and CDR2 SMNVEV (reference sequence). Trimming left V 7 bases short and J 7 bases short, with 8 bases between. CDR3 DNA sequence: TGTGCCAGCAATCAGGGAAATTCACCCCTCCACTTT. Residues: CASNQGNSPLHF.

The rearrangement uses TRBV7-8 and TRBJ2-2; a weak D match, TRBD2 (5 bases). Per germline, CDR1 SGHVS and CDR2 FQNEAQ. The V gene lost 1 base and the J gene lost 6 bases, with 9 bases spanning the gap. This CDR3 region has 14 residues. CDR3 nucleotides: TGTGCCAGCAGCTTAGAGGCGGAGGCCGGGGAGCTGTTTTTT. Amino acids: CASSLEAEAGELFF.

This chain joins TRBV30 and TRBJ1-6, with a possible D match to TRBD1 (6 bases). Germline V gene lookup returns CDR1 GTSNPN and CDR2 SVGIG (reference sequence). This CDR3 has 13 amino acids. Trimming removed 0 bases at V and 16 bases at J, with 16 bases between. Written as DNA, the CDR3 is TGTGCCTGGAGTGTCGCGGGGGCACCTATACTCCACTTT. This sequence encodes CAWSVAGAPILHF.

V is TRBV5-1 and J is TRBJ1-2; TRBD1 might be the D (6 bases). With 4 bases removed from V and 2 bases from J, the gap between germline ends came to 12 bases. CDR1 and CDR2 (germline): SGHRS, YFSETQ. This CDR3 has 14 residues. The CDR3 nucleotides are TGCGCCAGCAGCGGGGGGACACCGAACTATGGCTACACCTTC. Protein sequence: CASSGGTPNYGYTF.